These 25 T cell receptor beta chains came from one sample sequenced in a study of blood T cell repertoires in COVID-19. Only in-frame clones appear in the TCRdb table, and some are missing; sequencing was by immunoSEQ multiplex PCR. The data show fewer than 150,000 clones, approximately 87% seen once. The sample taken for sequencing was peripheral blood. Receptors originate from a man between 65 and 79 years old who had recovered from COVID-19.

The rearrangement joins TRBV7-9 to TRBJ1-5; a weak D match, TRBD1 (6 bases). This CDR3 contains 15 residues. Germline lookup yields CDR1 SEHNR and CDR2 FQNEAQ (reference sequence). Trimming stripped 5 bases from V and 2 bases from J, with 13 bases between. CDR3 coding DNA: TGTGCCAGCAGCCCCCTAGGGGGAGGCAATCAGCCCCAGCATTTT. Amino acid sequence: CASSPLGGGNQPQHF.

V and J are TRBV20-1 and TRBJ1-2; D unresolved. Germline V gene lookup returns CDR1 DFQATT and CDR2 SNEGSKA (reference sequence). Trimming cost V 3 bases and J 4 bases, with 9 bases left between them. The CDR3 runs 12 residues. The CDR3 loop is CSASWAFYGYTF. The CDR3 region has the DNA TGCAGTGCTAGTTGGGCCTTCTATGGCTACACCTTC.

The chain uses TRBV7-9 and TRBJ2-7; perhaps TRBD2 as D (6 bases). V was trimmed by 2 bases and J by 4 bases, leaving 12 bases between them. The CDR3 is 14 amino acids. Per the germline V gene, CDR1 is SEHNR and CDR2 is FQNEAQ (reference sequence). The CDR3 bases are TGTGCCAGCAGCTTATTGGGGGGAGGATACGAGCAGTACTTC. Its protein is CASSLLGGGYEQYF.

CDR3 residues: CASSAGGGRDGFYEQYF. The CDR3, as DNA: TGTGCCAGCAGCGCCGGCGGGGGGCGGGATGGCTTCTACGAGCAGTACTTC. This rearrangement joins TRBV9 to TRBJ2-7; 8 nucleotides line up with TRBD2. V was clipped by 3 bases and J by 3 bases; unmatched bases: 14. CDR3 length: 17 amino acids. The germline V gene encodes CDR1 SGDLS and CDR2 YYNGEE.

The chain joins TRBV28 to TRBJ2-3; 8 bases map to TRBD1. Germline V gene data show CDR1 as MDHEN and CDR2 as SYDVKM. With V trimmed by 8 bases and J by 2 bases, 9 bases remained unmatched. The CDR3 is made up of 15 amino acids. The CDR3: CASGPRDRTTDTQYF. CDR3 bases: TGTGCCAGCGGCCCTAGGGACAGGACCACAGATACGCAGTATTTT.

The CDR3 coding sequence is TGTGCCAGCAGCCGGGGACAGAGTGCAACTAATGAAAAACTGTTTTTT. Its protein is CASSRGQSATNEKLFF. The rearrangement links TRBV3-1 (or the pseudogene TRBV3-2) to TRBJ1-4; 7 bases are shared with TRBD1. V lost 4 bases to trimming and J lost 0 bases; unmatched junction nucleotides: 5. The germline V gene encodes CDR1 LGHDT and CDR2 YNNKEL (reference sequence). The CDR3 covers 16 residues.

V and J are TRBV5-4 and TRBJ1-1; a weak D match, TRBD1 (5 bases). Germline V CDR1 and CDR2: SGHNT, YYREEE (reference sequence). Trimming stripped 4 bases from V and 4 bases from J, with 17 bases between. The CDR3 has 15 amino acids. The CDR3 reads CASSAVRGESTEAFF. The CDR3 bases are TGTGCCAGCAGCGCGGTAAGGGGCGAAAGCACTGAAGCTTTCTTT.

The chain links TRBV7-2 to TRBJ2-1, with a tentative D call TRBD2 (6 bases). V lost 3 bases and J lost 12, with 18 bases in between. There are 14 residues in the CDR3. Germline CDR1 and CDR2: SGHTA and FQGNSA. CDR3: CASSLSLALHRQFF. The CDR3 nucleotides are TGTGCCAGCAGCTTGTCTCTAGCGCTACATAGGCAGTTCTTC.

This chain connects TRBV5-5 to TRBJ2-2, with D maybe TRBD2 (5 bases). V lost 5 bases and J lost 5, with 13 bases in between. CDR1 is SGHKS and CDR2 is YYEKEE in the germline V gene (reference sequence). The CDR3 loop spans 14 amino acids. CDR3 nucleotide sequence: TGTGCCAGCAGGCCTTCCGGAGGAACCGGGGAGCTGTTTTTT. Its translation is CASRPSGGTGELFF. The whole variable domain, remainder taken from reference TRBV5-5 and TRBJ2-2, is DAGVTQSPTHLIKTRGQQVTLRCSPISGHKSVSWYQQVLGQGPQFIFQYYEKEERGRGNFPDRFSARQFPNYSSELNVNALLLGDSALYLCASRPSGGTGELFFGEGSRLTVL.

The J gene is TRBJ2-3, the V gene TRBV3-1 (or the pseudogene TRBV3-2); 8 bases fit TRBD2. Looked up from germline, CDR1 is LGHDT and CDR2 is YNNKEL (reference sequence). V dropped 0 bases and J dropped 4; count of bases not matched to a gene: 12. The CDR3 is made up of 18 amino acids. DNA of the CDR3: TGTGCCAGCAGCCAAGATCCCAGGGGAGCGGGAGCTGCAGATACGCAGTATTTT. Translating it yields CASSQDPRGAGAADTQYF.

This sequence joins TRBV18 and TRBJ2-7; D call uncertain. V was pared by 0 bases and J by 3 bases, with 9 bases between. Germline loops: CDR1 KGHSH, CDR2 LQKENI. The CDR3 length is 14 residues. The CDR3, as DNA: TGTGCCAGCTCACCACCACAAGTTGTCTACGAGCAGTACTTC. This gives the protein CASSPPQVVYEQYF. Full variable domain (rest looked up from reference TRBV18 and TRBJ2-7): NAGVMQNPRHLVRRRGQEARLRCSPMKGHSHVYWYRQLPEEGLKFMVYLQKENIIDESGMPKERFSAEFPKEGPSILRIQQVVRGDSAAYFCASSPPQVVYEQYFGPGTRLTVT.

On this clone: One end of the junction varies from germline; a read error may be responsible. The rearrangement joins TRBV7-3 to TRBJ2-2; TRBD1 matches 10 bases. The CDR3 extends over 16 amino acids. The germline CDR1 and CDR2 sequences are SGHTA and FQGTGA. The CDR3 protein is CASSLIDRGQGGELFF. The DNA of the CDR3 is TGTGCCAGCAGTTTAATCGACAGGGGGCAGGGCGGGGAGCTGTTTTTT. The variable domain in full, with the rest retrieved from reference TRBV7-3 and TRBJ2-2, is GAGVSQTPSNKVTEKGKYVELRCDPISGHTALYWYRQSLGQGPEFLIYFQGTGAADDSGLPNDRFFAVRPEGSVSTLKIQRTERGDSAVYLCASSLIDRGQGGELFFGEGSRLTVL.

This chain connects TRBV19 to TRBJ1-6; 7 bases match TRBD1. The V and J ends lost 7 bases and 7 bases, in that order; junction bases with no gene match: 7. CDR1 is LNHDA, CDR2 SQIVND, per germline (reference sequence). The CDR3 runs to 14 residues. The CDR3 coding sequence is TGTGCCAGTAATAGACAGGGCCGGAATTCACCCCTCCACTTT. Translating gives CASNRQGRNSPLHF.

The CDR3 is CASSLAGVGETQYF. The CDR3 DNA reads as TGCGCCAGCAGCTTGGCCGGGGTTGGAGAGACCCAGTACTTC. V gene TRBV5-1 combines with J gene TRBJ2-5, with D possibly matching TRBD2 (5 bases). The V end was cut by 0 bases, the J end by 4 bases, with 10 bases between. The germline V gene has CDR1 SGHRS and CDR2 YFSETQ. The CDR3 totals 14 residues.

The chain joins TRBV6-5 to TRBJ1-5; maybe TRBD1 (5 bases). Deletions cut 6 bases from V and 5 bases from J, with 17 bases between. The CDR3 spans 15 residues. Germline V lookup: CDR1 MNHEY, CDR2 SVGAGI. The CDR3 DNA sequence: TGTGCCAGCAGCACCGACAGTTATGGGGATCAGCCCCAGCATTTT. Translation: CASSTDSYGDQPQHF.

The J gene is TRBJ2-1, the V gene TRBV5-4, with TRBD2 as a possible D gene (6 bases). Trimming removed 5 bases at V and 7 bases at J, with 16 bases between. The germline V gene encodes CDR1 SGHNT and CDR2 YYREEE (reference sequence). The CDR3 is made up of 14 amino acids. The CDR3 loop is CASRIAGNPNEQFF. The CDR3 DNA reads as TGTGCCAGCAGGATTGCGGGGAACCCGAATGAGCAGTTCTTC.

The chain uses TRBV2 and TRBJ1-1; D not certain. The CDR3 length is 14 residues. Germline V gene data show CDR1 as SNHLY and CDR2 as FYNNEI. Between the trimmed V and J ends, which lost 6 bases and 4 bases, there was a span of 15 bases. This chain's CDR3 is CASSRRGVGTEAFF. The CDR3 DNA reads TGTGCCAGCAGCCGTCGGGGAGTCGGCACTGAAGCTTTCTTT.

V is TRBV2 and J is TRBJ2-3; possible D gene TRBD2, 5 bases. Trimming left V 3 bases short and J 2 bases short, with 12 bases between. In germline, CDR1 is SNHLY, CDR2 FYNNEI. The CDR3 loop spans 15 amino acids. This CDR3 is CASSDGQRITDTQYF. CDR3 coding DNA: TGTGCCAGCAGTGATGGGCAGCGGATCACAGATACGCAGTATTTT.

The genes are TRBV2 and TRBJ2-7; 9 bases align to TRBD1. V gave up 6 bases and J gave up 0 bases; unmatched junction bases: 3. The CDR3 covers 14 residues. The germline gives CDR1 SNHLY, CDR2 FYNNEI. DNA of the CDR3: TGTGCCAGCAGAGGACAGGGGAGCTCCTACGAGCAGTACTTC. Translating it yields CASRGQGSSYEQYF.

This sequence joins TRBV3-1 (or the pseudogene TRBV3-2) and TRBJ2-5; D might be TRBD2 (5 bases). This CDR3 contains 13 residues. V lost 4 bases and J 7 bases, leaving 13 bases between the germline ends. Per the germline V gene, CDR1 is LGHDT and CDR2 is YNNKEL (reference sequence). CDR3 region: CASSREGSATQYF. The CDR3 nucleotides are TGTGCCAGCAGCCGAGAGGGCAGTGCGACCCAGTACTTC.

The V call is TRBV30, the J call TRBJ2-1; TRBD2 matches at 9 bases. CDR3 length: 14 amino acids. Germline assignment: CDR1 GTSNPN and CDR2 SVGIG (reference sequence). Trimming at V came to 0 bases and at J to 7 bases, leaving 4 bases not matched to a gene. Here the CDR3 DNA reads TGTGCCTGGAGTGTTGGACTAGCGAGGAATGAGCAGTTCTTC. Translated, it gives CAWSVGLARNEQFF.

A single count supports this clone. The rearrangement uses TRBV7-6 and TRBJ2-7, with 10 positions matching TRBD2. The V gene end was trimmed by 2 bases and the J gene end by 3 bases; junction bases not matched to a gene: 10. The CDR3 is 17 residues long. CDR1 is SGHVS and CDR2 is FNYEAQ in the germline V gene. The CDR3 DNA reads TGTGCCAGCAGCTTAAGGAGCGGGGCTAGCGGGAGCTACGAGCAGTACTTC. Its protein is CASSLRSGASGSYEQYF. Filled out from reference TRBV7-6 and TRBJ2-7, the complete variable domain reads GAGVSQSPRYKVTKRGQDVALRCDPISGHVSLYWYRQALGQGPEFLTYFNYEAQQDKSGLPNDRFSAERPEGSISTLTIQRTEQRDSAMYRCASSLRSGASGSYEQYFGPGTRLTVT.

This chain uses TRBV12-3 or TRBV12-4 with TRBJ2-7, with 8 bases matching TRBD1. V shed 6 bases and J 6 bases; nucleotides not matched to a gene: 7. This CDR3 is built from 13 residues. CDR3 nucleotides: TGTGCCAGCAGACGTACAGGGGGTGGCGAGCAGTACTTC. Amino acids: CASRRTGGGEQYF.

The V and J genes are TRBV23-1 and TRBJ2-3; 9 bases fit TRBD2. TRBV23-1 is an ORF; its function is uncertain. Trimming cost V 2 bases and J 1 base; bases outside gene matches: 13. This CDR3 is built from 19 residues. The CDR3 DNA follows: TGCGCCAGCAGTCAAATGGCTAGCGGGAAAGGTCAGGGCACAGATACGCAGTATTTT. Translating gives CASSQMASGKGQGTDTQYF.

CDR3 nucleotides: TGTGCCAGCAGCGTAAGTCCAGCGGGAGAGGATGAGCAGTTCTTC. Its translation is CASSVSPAGEDEQFF. The chain links TRBV9 to TRBJ2-1; the match to TRBD2 covers 8 bases. CDR3 length: 15 amino acids. The V segment lost 1 base and the J segment 8 bases; nucleotides outside the gene matches: 8. Germline-derived CDR1 and CDR2 are SGDLS and YYNGEE. The full variable domain, rest sourced from reference TRBV9 and TRBJ2-1, is DSGVTQTPKHLITATGQRVTLRCSPRSGDLSVYWYQQSLDQGLQFLIQYYNGEERAKGNILERFSAQQFPDLHSELNLSSLELGDSALYFCASSVSPAGEDEQFFGPGTRLTVL.